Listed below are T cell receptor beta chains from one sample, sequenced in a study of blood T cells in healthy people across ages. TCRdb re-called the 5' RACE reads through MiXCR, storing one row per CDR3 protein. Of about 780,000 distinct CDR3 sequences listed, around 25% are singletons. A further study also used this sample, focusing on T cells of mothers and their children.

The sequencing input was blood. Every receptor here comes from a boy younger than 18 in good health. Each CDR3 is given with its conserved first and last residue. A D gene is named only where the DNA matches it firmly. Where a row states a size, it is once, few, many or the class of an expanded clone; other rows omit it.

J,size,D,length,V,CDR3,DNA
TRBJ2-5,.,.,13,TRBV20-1,CSARDVQGETQYF,TGCAGTGCTAGAGACGTACAGGGAGAGACCCAGTACTTC
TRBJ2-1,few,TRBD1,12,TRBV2,CASRDRGHEQFF,TGTGCCAGCCGGGACAGGGGCCATGAGCAGTTCTTC
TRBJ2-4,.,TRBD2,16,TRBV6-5,CASSSARGGRGNIQYF,TGTGCCAGCAGTTCCGCCCGGGGGGGCCGTGGGAACATTCAGTACTTC
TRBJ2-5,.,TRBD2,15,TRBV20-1,CSARDIRGVGETQYF,TGCAGTGCTAGAGATATACGGGGGGTAGGGGAGACCCAGTACTTC
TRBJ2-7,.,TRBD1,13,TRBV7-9,CASSLVDRVQQYF,TGTGCCAGCAGCTTAGTCGACAGGGTCCAGCAGTACTTC
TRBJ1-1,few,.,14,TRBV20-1,CSARVFGLGTEAFF,TGCAGTGCTAGAGTTTTCGGGCTAGGCACTGAAGCTTTCTTT
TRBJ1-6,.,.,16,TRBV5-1,CASSIGGSSYNSPLHF,TGCGCCAGCAGCATCGGGGGCAGCTCCTATAATTCACCCCTCCACTTT
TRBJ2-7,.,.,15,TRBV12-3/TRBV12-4,CASSLAHRLGYEQYF,TGTGCCAGCAGTTTAGCGCACAGGCTAGGCTACGAGCAGTACTTC
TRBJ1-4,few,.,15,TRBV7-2,CASSFHRDTTEKLFF,TGTGCCAGCAGCTTCCACCGGGACACCACAGAAAAACTGTTTTTT
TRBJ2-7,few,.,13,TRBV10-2,CASSERGTHEQYF,TGCGCCAGCAGTGAGCGGGGAACGCACGAGCAGTACTTC
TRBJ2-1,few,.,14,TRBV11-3,CASSLDGWDNEQFF,TGTGCCAGCAGCTTAGATGGGTGGGACAATGAGCAGTTCTTC
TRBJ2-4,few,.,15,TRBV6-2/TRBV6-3,CASSSLRGLENIQYF,TGTGCCAGCAGTTCCCTTAGGGGTCTCGAAAACATTCAGTACTTC
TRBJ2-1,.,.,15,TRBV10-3,CAISSDSEGFNEQFF,TGTGCCATCAGCTCAGACAGCGAGGGATTCAATGAGCAGTTCTTC
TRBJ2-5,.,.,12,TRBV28,CASSSVTARGYF,TGTGCCAGCAGCTCCGTGACCGCCCGAGGATACTTC
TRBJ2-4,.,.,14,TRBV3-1,CASSRNRDFTIQYF,TGTGCCAGCAGCCGGAACCGCGACTTTACCATTCAGTACTTC